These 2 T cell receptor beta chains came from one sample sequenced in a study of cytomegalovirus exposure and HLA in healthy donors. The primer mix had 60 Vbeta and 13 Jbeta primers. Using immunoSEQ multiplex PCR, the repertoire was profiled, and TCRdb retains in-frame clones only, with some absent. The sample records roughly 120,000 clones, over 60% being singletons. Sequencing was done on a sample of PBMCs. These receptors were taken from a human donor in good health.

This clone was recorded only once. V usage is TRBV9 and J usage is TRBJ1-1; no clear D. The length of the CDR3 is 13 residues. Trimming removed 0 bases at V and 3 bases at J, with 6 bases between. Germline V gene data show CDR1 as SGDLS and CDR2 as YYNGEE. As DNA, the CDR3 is TGTGCCAGCAGCGTAGCCCGGGACACTGAAGCTTTCTTT. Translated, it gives CASSVARDTEAFF. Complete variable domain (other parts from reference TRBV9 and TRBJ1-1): DSGVTQTPKHLITATGQRVTLRCSPRSGDLSVYWYQQSLDQGLQFLIQYYNGEERAKGNILERFSAQQFPDLHSELNLSSLELGDSALYFCASSVARDTEAFFGQGTRLTVV.

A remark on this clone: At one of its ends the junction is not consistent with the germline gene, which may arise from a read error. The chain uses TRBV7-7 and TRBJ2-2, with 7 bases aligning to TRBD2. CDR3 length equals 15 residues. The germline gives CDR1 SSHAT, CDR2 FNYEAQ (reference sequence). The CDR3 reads CASSLASGHTGELFF. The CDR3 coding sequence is TGTGCTAGCAGCTTAGCTAGCGGACACACCGGGGAGCTGTTTTTT.